This note documents a single TCR beta chain sequence. The antigen is not known. These data originate in a study of T cell responses to AZD1222 COVID-19 vaccine. Whole-study findings and limits: Compared with day 0, the breadth and depth of the Spike-specific TCR repertoire rose significantly after two doses of AZD1222.

TCRdb's table, derived via immunoSEQ multiplex PCR, lists solely in-frame clones and lacks some. The sample lists about 150,000 clones, about 85% occurring once. Trimming took off 5 bases at V and 4 bases at J, with 14 bases between the two ends. The CDR3 loop spans 14 amino acids. Germline CDR1 and CDR2: SNHLY and FYNNEI. The clonotype comes from an adult in good health. The gene calls are TRBV2 and TRBJ2-5; D may be TRBD1 (5 bases). This material consisted of peripheral blood, taken on day 0 of AZD1222 vaccination. The CDR3 nucleotides are TGTGCCAGCAGTCGTGGGCCTCAGGGAGAGACCCAGTACTTC. The encoded protein is CASSRGPQGETQYF.